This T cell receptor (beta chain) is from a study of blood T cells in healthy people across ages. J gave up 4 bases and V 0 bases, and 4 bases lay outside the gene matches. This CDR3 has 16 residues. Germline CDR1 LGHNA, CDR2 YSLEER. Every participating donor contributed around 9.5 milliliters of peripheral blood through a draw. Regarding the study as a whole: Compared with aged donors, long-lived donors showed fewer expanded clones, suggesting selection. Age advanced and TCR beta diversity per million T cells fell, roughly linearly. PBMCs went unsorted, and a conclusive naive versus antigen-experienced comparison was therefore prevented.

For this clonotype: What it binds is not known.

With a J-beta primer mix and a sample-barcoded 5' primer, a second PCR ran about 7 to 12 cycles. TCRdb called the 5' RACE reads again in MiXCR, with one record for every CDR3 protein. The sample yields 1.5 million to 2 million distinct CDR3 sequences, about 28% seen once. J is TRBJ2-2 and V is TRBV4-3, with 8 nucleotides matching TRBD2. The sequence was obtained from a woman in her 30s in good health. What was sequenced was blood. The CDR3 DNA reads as TGCGCCAGCAGCCAAGACGGACTAGCCGGCACCGGGGAGCTGTTTTTT. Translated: CASSQDGLAGTGELFF.